Listed below are T cell receptor beta chains from one sample, sequenced in a study of Ad26.COV2.S vaccination and SARS-CoV-2 variants. Clones were sequenced by immunoSEQ multiplex PCR, and TCRdb holds only the in-frame ones, with some missing. The table includes roughly 320,000 clones, about 86% detected once. The sequences come from peripheral blood, collected in a trial of Ad26.COV2.S vaccine versus placebo. These receptors were collected from a person between 18 and 65 years old who received the Ad26.COV2.S COVID-19 vaccine or a placebo. CDR3s include the opening cysteine and the closing phenylalanine or tryptophan. D genes are given only for firm matches. Clone size, where shown, is once, few, many, or a class for clones that have expanded.

TRBD1	14	once	TRBV3-1/TRBV3-2	TRBJ2-7	CASSLGTGTYEQYF	TGTGCCAGCAGCCTCGGGACAGGAACCTACGAGCAGTACTTC
.	20	.	TRBV6-2/TRBV6-3	TRBJ2-7	CASSYPTAALSRTPTYEQYF	TGTGCCAGCAGTTACCCCACCGCGGCGCTGTCCCGGACCCCGACTTACGAGCAGTACTTC
.	14	.	TRBV29-1	TRBJ1-5	CSVDTTGGNQPQHF	TGCAGCGTAGATACGACAGGCGGAAATCAGCCCCAGCATTTT
TRBD1	18	.	TRBV10-3	TRBJ2-2	CAIMTGTGALKDTGELFF	TGTGCCATCATGACCGGGACAGGGGCCCTGAAAGACACCGGGGAGCTGTTTTTT
.	13	.	TRBV12-3/TRBV12-4	TRBJ1-2	CASSYQGSGGYTF	TGTGCCAGCAGTTACCAGGGATCAGGAGGCTACACCTTC
.	17	few	TRBV6-2/TRBV6-3	TRBJ2-2	CASSYSLGATNTGELFF	TGTGCCAGCAGTTACTCGTTAGGGGCAACGAACACCGGGGAGCTGTTTTTT
.	15	.	TRBV6-1	TRBJ2-1	CASSDGSRKYNEQFF	TGTGCCAGCAGTGACGGGAGCCGCAAGTACAATGAGCAGTTCTTC
.	18	.	TRBV5-6	TRBJ2-7	CASSLVVTLDPTAYEQYF	TGTGCCAGCAGCTTGGTCGTCACGTTGGACCCTACCGCCTACGAGCAGTACTTC
TRBD1	17	.	TRBV5-5	TRBJ1-2	CASSLDYKGAQSGGYTF	TGTGCCAGCAGCTTGGACTATAAGGGGGCACAATCAGGGGGCTACACCTTC
.	16	.	TRBV5-8	TRBJ2-1	CASSSTRGETYNEQFF	TGTGCCAGCAGCTCCACTCGAGGGGAGACCTACAATGAGCAGTTCTTC
.	11	.	TRBV6-6	TRBJ2-2	CASSYPGELFF	TGTGCCAGCAGTTACCCCGGGGAGCTGTTTTTT
.	13	.	TRBV6-1	TRBJ1-6	CASSELVGTPLHF	TGTGCCAGCAGTGAATTGGTAGGGACACCCCTCCACTTT
.	15	few	TRBV9	TRBJ2-7	CASSVRGDLAYEQYF	TGTGCCAGCAGCGTACGAGGGGATCTCGCCTACGAGCAGTACTTC
TRBD2	14	.	TRBV7-9	TRBJ2-7	CASTPSGGSYEQYF	TGTGCCAGCACCCCTAGCGGGGGATCCTACGAGCAGTACTTC
TRBD2	19	.	TRBV4-3	TRBJ2-3	CASSHLRLAGGPADLTQYF	TGCGCCAGCAGCCACTTACGACTAGCGGGGGGGCCGGCGGACCTTACGCAGTATTTT
.	13	once	TRBV11-3	TRBJ2-2	CASSLANTGELFF	TGTGCCAGCAGCTTAGCGAACACCGGGGAGCTGTTTTTT
.	19	once	TRBV7-6	TRBJ1-5	CASSPRPGQILVGNQPQHF	TGTGCCAGCAGTCCCCGGCCTGGACAGATATTAGTGGGAAATCAGCCCCAGCATTTT
.	14	.	TRBV6-5	TRBJ1-6	CASSREQGYSPLHF	TGTGCCAGCAGTAGGGAGCAGGGGTATTCACCCCTCCACTTT